Shown below are 25 T cell receptor beta chains from a single sample sequenced in a study of identical twins (dated by TCRdb to between 2015 and 2016). The library was generated by 5' RACE. Reads for this sample came from an Illumina HiSeq 2000. Clones were called with MiXCR by TCRdb after fastp trimmed the public reads at Q25, and only in-frame beta chains were retained. Each record represents a unique CDR3 protein, reported with the most common genes and DNA among its rows. This sample comprises around 670,000 distinct CDR3 sequences, roughly 6% of them detected only once. The top ten clonotypes cover around 1.9% of the sample. The sequencing sample was made of naive T cells sorted from blood. The cell subset or site label on this specimen signifies: cells isolated with a human naive T-cell isolation kit. The source is a man younger than 35 in good health.

This clonotype was observed a few times. The V call is TRBV28, the J call TRBJ2-6, with D unclear. There are 15 residues in the CDR3. V was cut by 4 bases and J by 0 bases, with 7 bases left in between. CDR1 is MDHEN and CDR2 is SYDVKM in the germline V gene. The DNA of the CDR3 is TGTGCCAGCAGTTGGGATTTCTCTGGGGCCAACGTCCTGACTTTC. It translates to CASSWDFSGANVLTF. The complete variable domain, with remaining parts taken from reference TRBV28 and TRBJ2-6, reads DVKVTQSSRYLVKRTGEKVFLECVQDMDHENMFWYRQDPGLGLRLIYFSYDVKMKEKGDIPEGYSVSREKKERFSLILESASTNQTSMYLCASSWDFSGANVLTFGAGSRLTVL.

In this sample, this clonotype turned up a few times. The chain employs TRBV11-2 and TRBJ2-5, with TRBD1 matching 7 bases. This CDR3 has 16 residues. The germline V gene encodes CDR1 SGHAT and CDR2 FQNNGV. J lost 2 bases, V lost 3 bases, and 9 bases had no gene match. The CDR3 region is CASSFLGQALQETQYF. The CDR3 DNA reads TGTGCCAGCAGCTTCCTTGGACAGGCGCTACAAGAGACCCAGTACTTC. Drawing the rest from reference TRBV11-2 and TRBJ2-5, the complete variable domain is EAGVAQSPRYKIIEKRQSVAFWCNPISGHATLYWYQQILGQGPKLLIQFQNNGVVDDSQLPKDRFSAERLKGVDSTLKIQPAKLEDSAVYLCASSFLGQALQETQYFGPGTRLLVL.

This clonotype was counted at least ten times. The chain combines TRBV9 with TRBJ2-3, with no clear D. Germline V gives CDR1 SGDLS, CDR2 YYNGEE. The V end was cut by 0 bases, the J end by 2 bases, with 4 bases between. The CDR3 loop spans 13 amino acids. CDR3 sequence reads: CASSVAFTDTQYF. The CDR3 DNA reads as TGTGCCAGCAGCGTAGCGTTCACAGATACGCAGTATTTT. Filled out from reference TRBV9 and TRBJ2-3, the complete variable domain reads DSGVTQTPKHLITATGQRVTLRCSPRSGDLSVYWYQQSLDQGLQFLIQYYNGEERAKGNILERFSAQQFPDLHSELNLSSLELGDSALYFCASSVAFTDTQYFGPGTRLTVL.

This chain joins TRBV7-9 and TRBJ2-1; 9 nucleotides align to TRBD2. The V and J ends lost 3 bases and 4 bases, in that order; junction bases with no gene match: 10. Germline V gene sequence: CDR1 SEHNR, CDR2 FQNEAQ (reference sequence). This CDR3 has 17 amino acids. Here the CDR3 reads CASSFGRVTSGYNEQFF. CDR3 in DNA: TGTGCCAGCAGCTTTGGCCGCGTGACTAGCGGATACAATGAGCAGTTCTTC.

The V gene is TRBV5-1, the J gene TRBJ2-2; D possibly corresponds to TRBD1 (6 bases). The CDR3 runs 17 residues. Germline V gives CDR1 SGHRS, CDR2 YFSETQ. The ends were cut back, 2 bases at V and 2 bases at J, with 16 bases in the middle. In DNA form, the CDR3 reads TGCGCCAGCAGCTTCGAAACCGGGACATCTAACACCGGGGAGCTGTTTTTT. Its translation is CASSFETGTSNTGELFF.

This clonotype was found a few times. The rearrangement joins TRBV30 to TRBJ1-6; D uncertain. Between the trimmed V and J ends, which lost 5 bases and 10 bases, there was a span of 21 bases. CDR1 GTSNPN and CDR2 SVGIG come from the germline V gene (reference sequence). This CDR3 is 15 amino acids long. The CDR3 region is CAWSSSPPRVSPLHF. The DNA of the CDR3 is TGTGCCTGGTCCAGCAGCCCTCCTCGGGTCTCACCCCTCCACTTT.

This clonotype was counted at least ten times. The chain recombines TRBV12-3 or TRBV12-4 with TRBJ1-6, with a tentative D call TRBD1 (6 bases). The CDR3 is 13 residues long. Trimming cost V 6 bases and J 9 bases, with 12 bases left between them. The CDR3 nucleotides are TGTGCCAGCAGGGGGGGCGAGGGTTCACCCCTCCACTTT. Translating it yields CASRGGEGSPLHF.

This clonotype was seen many times. CDR3 sequence (DNA): TGCAGTGCTAAACTCAAGGGGACAGCACCTAACTATGGCTACACCTTC. Translation gives CSAKLKGTAPNYGYTF. This sequence joins TRBV20-1 and TRBJ1-2; 7 bases fit TRBD1. J gave up 0 bases and V 4 bases, and 11 bases lay outside the gene matches. The CDR3 consists of 16 residues. Germline values: CDR1 DFQATT, CDR2 SNEGSKA (reference sequence).

The genes are TRBV29-1 and TRBJ2-5; TRBD1 aligns across 12 bases. CDR3 length: 14 amino acids. V was clipped by 5 bases and J by 6 bases; unmatched bases: 7. Germline V gene data show CDR1 as SQVTM and CDR2 as ANQGSEA. The CDR3: CSVSGTGGGKTQYF. CDR3 nucleotide sequence: TGCAGCGTTTCCGGGACAGGGGGCGGGAAGACCCAGTACTTC.

This clonotype was found a few times. The CDR3 bases are TGTGCCACCAGTGATGGGAAAGAGACCCAGTACTTC. Amino acids: CATSDGKETQYF. This rearrangement joins TRBV24-1 to TRBJ2-5, with D hard to call. The germline V gene has CDR1 KGHDR and CDR2 SFDVKD. This CDR3 is 12 amino acids long. Trimming took off 3 bases at V and 3 bases at J, with 4 bases between the two ends.

This clonotype occurred many times. J is TRBJ2-1 and V is TRBV20-1; tentatively, D is TRBD1 (6 bases). This CDR3 contains 12 residues. V lost 7 bases, J lost 4 bases, and 11 bases lay in between. The germline gives CDR1 DFQATT, CDR2 SNEGSKA (reference sequence). CDR3: CSENRVYNEQFF. The CDR3 nucleotides are TGCAGTGAGAACAGGGTTTACAATGAGCAGTTCTTC.

Notes on this clonotype: A single base separates this from a much larger clone, so it may be a read error. This rearrangement joins TRBV12-3 or TRBV12-4 to TRBJ1-5; no definite D call. Between the trimmed V and J ends, which lost 10 bases and 6 bases, there was a span of 13 bases. The CDR3 spans 12 residues. Here the CDR3 DNA reads TGTGCCATCAGGTCTTGGGCTCAGCCCCAGCATTTT. This encodes CAIRSWAQPQHF.

On this clonotype: No conserved phenylalanine or tryptophan ends this CDR3, so it is likely a read error. V gene TRBV18 combines with J gene TRBJ2-2; no definite D call. Germline V lookup: CDR1 KGHSH, CDR2 LQKENI. Trimming removed 4 bases from V and 8 bases from J, with 14 bases in between. CDR3 length: 14 amino acids. CDR3 bases: TGTGCCAGCTCACTGGTGACGACGGCTGGGGAGCTGTTTTCT. This encodes CASSLVTTAGELFS.

This clonotype has just a few counts. V usage is TRBV12-3 or TRBV12-4 and J usage is TRBJ2-7, with no clear D. V lost 3 bases and J 6 bases, leaving 9 bases between the germline ends. This CDR3 comprises 12 residues. The CDR3 protein is CASSLGSFEQYF. DNA of the CDR3: TGTGCCAGCAGTTTGGGCAGCTTCGAGCAGTACTTC.

The chain uses TRBV10-3 and TRBJ1-5; 8 nucleotides match TRBD1. After removal of 10 bases from V and 4 bases from J, the junction contained 3 bases not matched to a gene. Germline lookup yields CDR1 ENHRY and CDR2 SYGVKD. The CDR3 totals 12 residues. This CDR3 is CATRTGNQPQHF. The CDR3 region has the DNA TGTGCCACACGGACAGGGAATCAGCCCCAGCATTTT.

The V call is TRBV15, the J call TRBJ1-6, with TRBD1 identical over 9 bases. Germline V lookup: CDR1 LNHNV, CDR2 YYDKDF (reference sequence). J lost 6 bases, V lost 3 bases, and 3 bases had no gene match. This CDR3 is built from 15 residues. The CDR3 sequence: CATSRRGQGNSPLHF. The CDR3 coding sequence is TGTGCCACCAGCAGGAGGGGACAGGGTAATTCACCCCTCCACTTT.

Only a few counts were recorded for this clonotype. The chain combines TRBV27 with TRBJ1-6; 8 bases align to TRBD1. The CDR3 length is 15 residues. Germline CDR1 reads MNHEY; CDR2 reads SMNVEV (reference sequence). J was trimmed by 2 bases and V by 4 bases; bases with no gene match: 1. The CDR3 loop reads CASSWDRTYNSPLHF. CDR3 nucleotide sequence: TGTGCCAGCAGTTGGGACAGGACCTATAATTCACCCCTCCACTTT.

This clonotype was seen ten or more times. The chain recombines TRBV12-3 or TRBV12-4 with TRBJ1-4; D gene unclear. CDR3 length: 14 amino acids. Trimming removed 1 base at V and 7 bases at J, with 10 bases between. Here the CDR3 reads CASSLGSRGEKLFF. The CDR3 DNA reads as TGTGCCAGCAGTTTAGGCTCCAGAGGTGAAAAACTGTTTTTT.

This sequence joins TRBV28 and TRBJ1-2; 9 bases are shared with TRBD1. The CDR3 length is 13 residues. Germline assignment: CDR1 MDHEN and CDR2 SYDVKM. The trim removed 10 bases at V and 6 bases at J, leaving 9 bases unmatched. The CDR3 coding sequence is TGTGCCACCGACCGAGACAGGGGGAATGGCTACACCTTC. Residues: CATDRDRGNGYTF.

The V gene is TRBV29-1, the J gene TRBJ2-5, with D maybe TRBD1 (5 bases). Trimming took off 5 bases at V and 2 bases at J, with 9 bases between the two ends. In germline, CDR1 is SQVTM, CDR2 ANQGSEA. The CDR3 runs 12 residues. The CDR3 sequence: CSVIRQQETQYF. Written as DNA, the CDR3 is TGCAGCGTTATTCGACAGCAAGAGACCCAGTACTTC.

This clonotype appeared a single time. Here the CDR3 omits its conserved ending phenylalanine or tryptophan, so a read error is the likely source. V is TRBV10-3 and J is TRBJ2-7, with a possible D match to TRBD2 (6 bases). CDR1 is ENHRY, CDR2 SYGVKD, per germline. There are 14 residues in the CDR3. V lost 10 bases to trimming and J lost 2 bases, with 18 bases between them. Written as DNA, the CDR3 is TGTGCCACCAGGGCGGGGACGGACACCTACGAGCAGTACTGC. Its translation: CATRAGTDTYEQYC.

Many counts were recorded for this clonotype. The chain links TRBV5-1 to TRBJ2-4; TRBD2 matches 8 bases. Germline trimming cut 2 bases from V and 6 bases from J; bases unmatched to any gene: 7. CDR3 length: 15 amino acids. CDR1 and CDR2 (germline): SGHRS, YFSETQ. The CDR3 bases are TGCGCCAGCAGCTTTGACGGGAGGGTGAGAAACATTCAGTACTTC. Translating it yields CASSFDGRVRNIQYF. The full variable domain, with the rest looked up from reference TRBV5-1 and TRBJ2-4, is KAGVTQTPRYLIKTRGQQVTLSCSPISGHRSVSWYQQTPGQGLQFLFEYFSETQRNKGNFPGRFSGRQFSNSRSEMNVSTLELGDSALYLCASSFDGRVRNIQYFGAGTRLSVL.

In its sample, this clonotype was seen a few times. The chain is built from TRBV24-1 and TRBJ2-5, with 9 bases aligning to TRBD1. Germline CDR1 is KGHDR and CDR2 is SFDVKD. J was trimmed by 8 bases and V by 3 bases; bases with no gene match: 6. The CDR3 runs 14 residues. The CDR3 DNA follows: TGTGCCACCAGTGATCCCCGGGACAGGGCCACCCAGTACTTC. This encodes CATSDPRDRATQYF.

This clonotype turned up a few times. The chain is built from TRBV11-2 and TRBJ1-5; TRBD1 matches at 7 bases. The CDR3 spans 15 residues. In germline, CDR1 is SGHAT, CDR2 FQNNGV. J was trimmed by 4 bases and V by 5 bases; bases with no gene match: 8. CDR3 DNA: TGTGCCAGCAGCCAAGGGACAGACCCTAATCAGCCCCAGCATTTT. Translated: CASSQGTDPNQPQHF.

Many counts were recorded for this clonotype. The chain uses TRBV12-3 or TRBV12-4 and TRBJ1-1, with 9 bases identical to TRBD1. This CDR3 has 15 amino acids. V lost 5 bases to trimming and J lost 5 bases; unmatched junction nucleotides: 9. CDR3 nucleotide sequence: TGTGCCAGCAGTAAACAGGGGGCGCGAGTTACTGAAGCTTTCTTT. This gives the protein CASSKQGARVTEAFF.